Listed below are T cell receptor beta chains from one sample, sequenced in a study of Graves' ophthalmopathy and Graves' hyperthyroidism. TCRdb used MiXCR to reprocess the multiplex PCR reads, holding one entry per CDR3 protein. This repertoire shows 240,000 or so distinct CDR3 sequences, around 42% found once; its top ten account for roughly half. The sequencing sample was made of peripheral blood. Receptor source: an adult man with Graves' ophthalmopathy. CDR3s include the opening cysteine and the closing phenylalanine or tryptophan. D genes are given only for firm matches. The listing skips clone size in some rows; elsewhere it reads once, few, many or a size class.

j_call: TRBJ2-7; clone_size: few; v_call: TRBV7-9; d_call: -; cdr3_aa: CASSPHDRFYEQYF; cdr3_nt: TGTGCCAGCAGCCCCCACGACAGGTTTTACGAGCAGTACTTC
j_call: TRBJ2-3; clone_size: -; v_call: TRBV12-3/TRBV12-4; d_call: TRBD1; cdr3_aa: CASSLGQGVDTQYF; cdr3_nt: TGTGCCAGCAGTTTGGGACAGGGGGTCGATACGCAGTATTTT
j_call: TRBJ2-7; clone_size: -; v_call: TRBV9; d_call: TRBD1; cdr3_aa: CASSLLPDRNYEQYF; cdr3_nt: TGTGCCAGCAGCTTATTGCCGGACAGGAACTACGAGCAGTACTTC
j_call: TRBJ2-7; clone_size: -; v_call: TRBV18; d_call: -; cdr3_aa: CASSPGRDGEQYF; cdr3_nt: TGTGCCAGCTCACCGGGCAGGGACGGCGAGCAGTACTTC
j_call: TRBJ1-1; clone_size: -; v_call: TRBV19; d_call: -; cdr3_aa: CASSQTGALRKAFF; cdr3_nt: TGTGCCAGTAGTCAGACAGGTGCCTTAAGAAAAGCTTTCTTT
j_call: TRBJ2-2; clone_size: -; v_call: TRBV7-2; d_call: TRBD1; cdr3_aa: CASSSQGDGGELFF; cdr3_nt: TGTGCCAGCAGCTCTCAGGGGGACGGCGGGGAGCTGTTTTTT
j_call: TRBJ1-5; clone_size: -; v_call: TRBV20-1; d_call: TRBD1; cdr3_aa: CSARGGQTQHF; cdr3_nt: TGCAGTGCTAGGGGGGGACAGACCCAGCATTTT
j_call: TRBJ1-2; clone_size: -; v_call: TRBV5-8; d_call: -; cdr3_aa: CASSRDSGANGHF; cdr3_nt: TGTGCCAGCAGCCGGGACTCTGGGGCCAACGGCCACTTC
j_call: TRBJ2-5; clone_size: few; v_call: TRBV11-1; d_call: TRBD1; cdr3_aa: CASSSADRGRKGETQYF; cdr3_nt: TGTGCCAGCAGCTCCGCTGACAGGGGCCGAAAGGGAGAGACCCAGTACTTC
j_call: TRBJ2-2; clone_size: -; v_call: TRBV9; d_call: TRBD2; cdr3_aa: CASSVESGSTGELFF; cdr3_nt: TGTGCCAGCAGCGTAGAGAGCGGGAGTACCGGGGAGCTGTTTTTT
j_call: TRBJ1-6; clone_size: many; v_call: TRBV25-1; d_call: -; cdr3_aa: CASSEGVYNSPLHF; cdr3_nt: TGTGCCAGCAGTGAGGGGGTGTATAATTCACCCCTCCACTTT
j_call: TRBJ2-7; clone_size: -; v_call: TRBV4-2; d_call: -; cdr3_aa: CASSTGPRVQYF; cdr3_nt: TGTGCCAGCAGCACCGGGCCACGGGTGCAGTACTTC
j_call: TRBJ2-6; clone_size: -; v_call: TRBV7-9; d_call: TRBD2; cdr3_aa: CAGSPDGGGTGANVLTF; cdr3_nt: TGTGCCGGCAGCCCAGACGGCGGGGGGACTGGGGCCAACGTCCTGACTTTC
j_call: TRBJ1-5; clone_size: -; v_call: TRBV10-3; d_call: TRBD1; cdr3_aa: CAISFDRGSNQPQHF; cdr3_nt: TGTGCCATCAGTTTCGACAGGGGGAGCAATCAGCCCCAGCATTTT
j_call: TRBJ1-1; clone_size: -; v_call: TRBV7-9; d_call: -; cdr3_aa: CASSQATTEAFF; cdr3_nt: TGCGCCAGCAGCCAAGCCACAACTGAAGCTTTCTTT
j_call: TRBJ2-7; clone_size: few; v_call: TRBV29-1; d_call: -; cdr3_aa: CSVVPGAYEQYF; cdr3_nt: TGCAGCGTTGTCCCCGGGGCCTACGAGCAGTACTTC
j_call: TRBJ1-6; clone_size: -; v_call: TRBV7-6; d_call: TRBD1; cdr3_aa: CASSLASRKGQGAAPLHF; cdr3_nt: TGTGCCAGCAGCTTAGCGTCTAGAAAGGGACAGGGGGCAGCTCCCCTCCACTTT
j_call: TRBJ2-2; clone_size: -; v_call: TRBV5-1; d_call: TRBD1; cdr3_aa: CASSPGQGAVNEQFF; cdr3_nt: TGCGCCAGCAGCCCGGGACAGGGGGCAGTCAATGAGCAGTTTTTT
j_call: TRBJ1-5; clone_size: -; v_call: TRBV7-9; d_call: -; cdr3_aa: CASSLGFGQPQHF; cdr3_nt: TGTGCCAGCAGCTTAGGGTTCGGTCAGCCCCAGCATTTT
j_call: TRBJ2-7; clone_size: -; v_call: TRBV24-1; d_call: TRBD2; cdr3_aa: CATSDFGLAGVVEQYF; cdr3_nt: TGTGCCACCAGTGACTTCGGACTAGCGGGAGTTGTCGAGCAGTACTTC
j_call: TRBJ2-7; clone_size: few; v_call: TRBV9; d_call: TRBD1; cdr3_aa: CASGTGDEQYF; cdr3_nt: TGTGCCAGCGGAACAGGGGACGAGCAGTACTTC
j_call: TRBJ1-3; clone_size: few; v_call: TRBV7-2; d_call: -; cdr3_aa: CASSLRRGGNTIYF; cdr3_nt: TGTGCCAGCAGCTTAAGGAGGGGCGGAAACACCATATATTTT
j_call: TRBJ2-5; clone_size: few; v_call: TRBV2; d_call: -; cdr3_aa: CASGRDNQETQYF; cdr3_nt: TGTGCCAGCGGCCGGGACAACCAAGAGACCCAGTACTTC
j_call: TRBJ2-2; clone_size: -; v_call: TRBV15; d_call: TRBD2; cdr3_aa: CATLLAGGPGELFF; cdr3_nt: TGTGCCACCCTCCTAGCGGGGGGGCCAGGGGAGCTGTTTTTT
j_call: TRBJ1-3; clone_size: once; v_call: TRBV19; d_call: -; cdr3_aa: CASSPNWNTIYF; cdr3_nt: TGTGCCAGTAGTCCCAACTGGAACACCATATATTTT
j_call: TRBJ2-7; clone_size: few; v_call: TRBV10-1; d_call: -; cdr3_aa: CASSPADRSYEQYF; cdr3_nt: TGCGCCAGCAGTCCAGCCGACAGGAGCTACGAGCAGTACTTC
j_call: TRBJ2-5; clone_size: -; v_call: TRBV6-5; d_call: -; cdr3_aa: CASRIDETQYF; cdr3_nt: TGTGCCAGCAGGATCGACGAGACCCAGTACTTC
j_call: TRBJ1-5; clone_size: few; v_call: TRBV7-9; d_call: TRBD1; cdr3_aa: CASSSGDRGGNQPQHF; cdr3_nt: TGTGCCAGCAGCTCGGGGGACAGGGGTGGCAATCAGCCCCAGCATTTT
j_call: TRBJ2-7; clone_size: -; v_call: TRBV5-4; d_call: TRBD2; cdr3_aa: CASSLVLAGGEQYF; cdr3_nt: TGTGCCAGCAGCTTGGTTCTAGCGGGAGGCGAGCAGTACTTC
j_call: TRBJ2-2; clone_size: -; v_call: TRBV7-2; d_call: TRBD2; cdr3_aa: CASSHGGAAGELFF; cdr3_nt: TGTGCCAGCAGCCACGGGGGGGCCGCCGGGGAGCTGTTTTTT
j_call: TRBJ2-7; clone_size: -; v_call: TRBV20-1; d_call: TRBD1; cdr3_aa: CSARVLTGFREQYF; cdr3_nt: TGCAGTGCTAGAGTTTTGACAGGGTTCCGCGAGCAGTACTTC
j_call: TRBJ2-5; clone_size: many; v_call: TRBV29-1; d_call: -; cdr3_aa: CSALDETQYF; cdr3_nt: TGCAGCGCCCTGGACGAGACCCAGTACTTC
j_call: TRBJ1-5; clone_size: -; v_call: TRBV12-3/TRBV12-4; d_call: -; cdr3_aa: CASSWGDQPQHF; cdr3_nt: TGTGCCAGCAGTTGGGGGGATCAGCCCCAGCATTTT
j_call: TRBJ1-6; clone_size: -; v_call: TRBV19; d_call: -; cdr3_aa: CASSTTGDPNSPLHF; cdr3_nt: TGTGCCAGTAGTACGACAGGCGACCCTAATTCACCCCTCCACTTT
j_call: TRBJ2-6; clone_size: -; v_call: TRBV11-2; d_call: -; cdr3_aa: CASSFGTNVLTF; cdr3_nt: TGTGCCAGCAGCTTCGGGACTAACGTCCTGACTTTC
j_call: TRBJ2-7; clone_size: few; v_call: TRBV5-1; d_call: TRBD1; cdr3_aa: CASTWTGTYEQYF; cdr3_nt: TGTGCCAGCACTTGGACAGGAACCTACGAGCAGTACTTC
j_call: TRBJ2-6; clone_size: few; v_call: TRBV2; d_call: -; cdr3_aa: CARMGGGGSGANVLTF; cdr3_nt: TGTGCCAGGATGGGTGGAGGGGGCTCTGGGGCCAACGTCCTGACTTTC
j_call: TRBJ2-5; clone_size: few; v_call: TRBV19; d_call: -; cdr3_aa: CASSMNGGGETQYF; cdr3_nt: TGTGCCAGTAGTATGAATGGGGGAGGAGAGACCCAGTACTTC
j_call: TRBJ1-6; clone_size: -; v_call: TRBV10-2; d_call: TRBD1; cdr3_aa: CASSGDSYNSPLHF; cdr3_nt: TGCGCCAGCAGCGGGGACAGCTATAATTCACCCCTCCACTTT
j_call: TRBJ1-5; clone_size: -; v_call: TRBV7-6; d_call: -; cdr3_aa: CASSGGASNQPQHF; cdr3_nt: TGTGCCAGCAGCGGGGGGGCTAGCAATCAGCCCCAGCATTTT
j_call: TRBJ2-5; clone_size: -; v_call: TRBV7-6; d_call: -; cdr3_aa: CASSLAVGTAGPRAQYF; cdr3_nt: TGTGCCAGCAGCTTAGCGGTAGGCACTGCCGGGCCCCGAGCCCAGTACTTC
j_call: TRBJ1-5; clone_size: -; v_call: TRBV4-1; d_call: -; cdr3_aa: CASSQDGPNQPQHF; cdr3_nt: TGCGCCAGCAGCCAAGATGGGCCAAATCAGCCCCAGCATTTT
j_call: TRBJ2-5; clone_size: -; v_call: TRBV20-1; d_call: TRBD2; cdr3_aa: CSARALNPGLAGGQMGTQYF; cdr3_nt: TGCAGTGCTAGAGCCTTAAACCCGGGACTAGCGGGAGGGCAGATGGGGACCCAGTACTTC
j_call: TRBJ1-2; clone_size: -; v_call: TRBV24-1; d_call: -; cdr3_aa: CATSDTWEREGYTF; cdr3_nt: TGTGCCACCAGTGATACCTGGGAGCGGGAGGGCTACACCTTC
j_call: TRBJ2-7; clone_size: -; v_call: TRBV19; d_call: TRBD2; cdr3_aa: CASSYEREGPYEQYF; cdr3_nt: TGTGCCAGTAGTTACGAGCGGGAGGGCCCCTACGAGCAGTACTTC
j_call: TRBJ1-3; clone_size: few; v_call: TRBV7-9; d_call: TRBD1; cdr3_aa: CASSLIGQAFSGNTIYF; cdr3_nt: TGTGCCAGCAGCTTAATAGGACAGGCATTCTCTGGAAACACCATATATTTT
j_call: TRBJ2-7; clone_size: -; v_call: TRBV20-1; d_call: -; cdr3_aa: CSARDYGHPYEQYF; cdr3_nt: TGCAGTGCTAGAGATTACGGACACCCATACGAGCAGTACTTC
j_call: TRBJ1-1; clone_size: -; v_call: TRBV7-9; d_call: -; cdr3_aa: CASSMGIVTEAFF; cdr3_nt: TGTGCCAGCAGCATGGGTATAGTCACTGAAGCTTTCTTT
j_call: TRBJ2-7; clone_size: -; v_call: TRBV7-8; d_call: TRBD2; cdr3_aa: CASSQGLAGPYEQYF; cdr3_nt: TGTGCCAGCAGCCAGGGACTAGCGGGACCCTACGAGCAGTACTTC
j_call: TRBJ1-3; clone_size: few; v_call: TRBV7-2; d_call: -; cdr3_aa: CASSLGHNSGNTIYF; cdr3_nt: TGTGCCAGCAGCTTGGGACACAACTCTGGAAACACCATATATTTT
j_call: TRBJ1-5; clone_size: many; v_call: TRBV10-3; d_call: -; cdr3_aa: CAIREDKDNQPQHF; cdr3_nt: TGTGCCATCAGAGAGGACAAGGACAATCAGCCCCAGCATTTT
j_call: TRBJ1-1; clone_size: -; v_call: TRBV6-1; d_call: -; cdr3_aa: CASSKEVPNTEAFF; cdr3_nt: TGTGCCAGCAGTAAAGAAGTTCCGAACACTGAAGCTTTCTTT